A single sample is the source of the 10 T cell receptor beta chains below, sequenced in a study of cytomegalovirus exposure and HLA in healthy donors. The PCR contained 60 Vbeta and 13 Jbeta primers. The protocol was immunoSEQ multiplex PCR, while the TCRdb copy is restricted to in-frame clones and leaves out a portion. The table lists 150,000 to 200,000 clones, more than 80% of them singletons, with approximately 7% in the top ten. Sequenced input: PBMCs. Receptor source: a woman aged 25-40 years in good health and CMV-seropositive.

This chain connects TRBV6-1 to TRBJ1-2; no clear D. The V gene's germline CDR1 is MNHNS and CDR2 SASEGT. The CDR3 has 12 residues. The germline V and J ends were trimmed by 3 bases and 5 bases, with 7 bases remaining between them. CDR3 loop: CASSDYRYGYTF. CDR3 sequence (DNA): TGTGCCAGCAGTGACTACAGATATGGCTACACCTTC.

The chain has TRBV29-1 and TRBJ2-1, with 14 positions matching TRBD2. Per germline, CDR1 SQVTM and CDR2 ANQGSEA. The CDR3 length is 17 residues. J lost 0 bases, V lost 6 bases, and 7 bases had no gene match. The CDR3 protein is CSVPGTSGGSSYNEQFF. In DNA, the CDR3 is TGCAGCGTCCCCGGGACTAGCGGGGGTAGCTCCTACAATGAGCAGTTCTTC.

The chain joins TRBV4-2 to TRBJ2-5; D remains ambiguous. The germline CDR1 and CDR2 sequences are LGHNA and YNFKEQ. Trimming pared 0 bases from V and 0 bases from J, leaving 8 bases between. The CDR3 runs to 15 residues. CDR3 in amino acids: CASSQDLANQETQYF. The CDR3 DNA sequence: TGTGCCAGCAGCCAAGATTTAGCCAACCAAGAGACCCAGTACTTC.

V usage is TRBV21-1 and J usage is TRBJ1-1; whether TRBD1, the table's D call, matches the DNA was not checked. TRBV21-1 is a known pseudogene. The length of the CDR3 is 15 residues. The DNA for the CDR3 is TGTGCCAGCAGCAAACAAGGAGACAGGGTCACTGAAGCTTTCTTT. It specifies CASSKQGDRVTEAFF.

This chain links TRBV7-9 with TRBJ2-1; 9 nucleotides match TRBD1. The ends lost 8 bases at V and 1 base at J; junction bases unmatched: 9. The V gene's germline CDR1 is SEHNR and CDR2 FQNEAQ (reference sequence). The CDR3 sequence is 16 residues long. The DNA of the CDR3 is TGTGCCAGCCGGGGACAGGGAGGAGTATCCTACAATGAGCAGTTCTTC. It is translated as CASRGQGGVSYNEQFF.

This clone was seen just once. CDR3 residues: CAISGSGGKDTQYF. The CDR3 DNA is TGTGCCATCAGTGGAAGCGGGGGGAAAGATACGCAGTATTTT. The chain combines TRBV10-3 with TRBJ2-3; 9 bases are shared with TRBD2. V lost 4 bases to trimming and J lost 5 bases; unmatched junction nucleotides: 4. The length of the CDR3 is 14 residues. Germline V gene lookup returns CDR1 ENHRY and CDR2 SYGVKD.

V and J are TRBV6-6 and TRBJ1-2; possible D gene TRBD1, 5 bases. The V gene lost 6 bases and the J gene lost 5 bases, with 16 bases spanning the gap. The length of the CDR3 is 14 residues. Germline lookup yields CDR1 MNHNY and CDR2 SVGAGI (reference sequence). The CDR3 DNA reads TGTGCCAGCAGAAGTCAGGGTTCCCCTTATGGCTACACCTTC. Translating gives CASRSQGSPYGYTF.

This chain links TRBV9 with TRBJ2-1; 10 bases match TRBD2. The ends lost 6 bases at V and 4 bases at J; junction bases unmatched: 7. This CDR3 has 15 amino acids. Germline lookup yields CDR1 SGDLS and CDR2 YYNGEE. The CDR3 loop reads CASNLAGELYNEQFF. The CDR3 nucleotides are TGTGCCAGCAACCTAGCGGGGGAGCTTTACAATGAGCAGTTCTTC. Using reference TRBV9 and TRBJ2-1 for the parts outside the CDR3, the full variable domain is DSGVTQTPKHLITATGQRVTLRCSPRSGDLSVYWYQQSLDQGLQFLIQYYNGEERAKGNILERFSAQQFPDLHSELNLSSLELGDSALYFCASNLAGELYNEQFFGPGTRLTVL.

CDR3 residues: CASSERDRAGGYTF. The CDR3, as DNA: TGTGCCAGCAGTGAACGAGACAGGGCCGGAGGCTACACCTTC. The V and J genes are TRBV6-1 and TRBJ1-2, with 7 positions matching TRBD1. The CDR3 totals 14 residues. With 2 bases clipped from V and 8 bases from J, the junction kept 8 bases outside the gene matches. CDR1 is MNHNS and CDR2 is SASEGT in the germline V gene.

This clone appeared a single time. The CDR3 coding sequence is TGTGCCAGCAGCTTGGCCACAGACTCCTACGAGCAGTACTTC. Translation gives CASSLATDSYEQYF. The chain links TRBV5-4 to TRBJ2-7; D remains unclear. Germline V gene data show CDR1 as SGHNT and CDR2 as YYREEE (reference sequence). This CDR3 has 14 residues. V lost 0 bases and J 0 bases, leaving 7 bases between the germline ends.